This TCR beta chain was captured by sequencing in a study of T cells in Graves' hyperthyroidism and ophthalmopathy. Across the whole study: Peripheral blood was drawn at first diagnosis, prior to all treatment.

Amplified TCR beta CDR3 regions came from RNA transcripts. HTBI primers were the set used in a first-round RT-PCR of the TCR CDR3. TCRdb reprocessed the multiplex PCR reads with MiXCR, giving one entry per CDR3 protein. The sample lists more than 600,000 distinct CDR3 sequences; 15% to 20% were seen once. This CDR3 region has 14 residues. The germline CDR1 and CDR2 sequences are DFQATT and SNEGSKA (reference sequence). V gave up 0 bases and J gave up 2 bases, with 10 bases separating them. Stability of Graves' hyperthyroidism was defined as absent ophthalmopathy progression within 18 months. J is TRBJ2-5 and V is TRBV20-1; D may be TRBD2 (6 bases). Sequencing was carried out using blood. The receptor comes from a man aged 18 to 29 with Graves' hyperthyroidism. The CDR3 here is CSARDPSVQETQYF. CDR3 DNA sequence: TGCAGTGCTAGAGACCCTAGCGTGCAAGAGACCCAGTACTTC.